The entry below gives a single T cell receptor beta chain sequence along with its context. No antigen is known for it. The data were taken from a study of OX40 agonist ivuxolimab in advanced cancers. Study-wide findings and caveats: Partial responders dosed at 0.1-3.0 mg/kg displayed clonal expansion ranking among the lowest.

V gave up 2 bases and J gave up 8 bases, with 11 bases separating them. Germline V CDR1 and CDR2: SGHRS, YFSETQ. This CDR3 is 13 amino acids long. The repertoire was sequenced with immunoSEQ multiplex PCR; TCRdb's copy has only in-frame clones and lacks some. The profile shows some 50,000 clones, around 81% of them singletons. The sequence was collected from an adult with an advanced solid tumor such as melanoma, head and neck, liver or kidney cancer. The starting material was CD4+ or CD8+ T cells sorted from blood, obtained in a trial of the OX40 agonist ivuxolimab. The chain links TRBV5-1 to TRBJ2-1; a possible D gene is TRBD2 (6 bases). In DNA form, the CDR3 reads TGCGCCAGCAGCTTTCTAGCGTGGGATGAGCAGTTCTTC. It encodes CASSFLAWDEQFF.